The present TCR beta chain was sequenced within a study of breast tumors, draining lymph nodes, adjacent tissues. Study observations and caveats: Tumor T cell lymph node origin was a supported hypothesis, not proven.

Trimming cost V 6 bases and J 1 base, with 6 bases left between them. This CDR3 has 12 amino acids. CDR1 KGHSH and CDR2 LQKENI come from the germline V gene. This clonotype was observed at least ten times. No antigen is known for it. The lymph nodes were axillary draining lymph nodes from breast cancer patients. TCRdb reprocessed the multiplex PCR reads via MiXCR and lists one record per CDR3 protein. The table has 190,000 or so distinct CDR3 sequences, roughly 31% seen once. This receptor was identified in a female donor with breast cancer. Some clones in this sample may be carry-over from other donors' samples. The rearrangement links TRBV18 to TRBJ2-5; D not certain. Sequenced: axillary lymph node tissue. CDR3 coding DNA: TGTGCCAGCTCCCCTCGCCAAGAGACCCAGTACTTC. This encodes CASSPRQETQYF. Full variable domain (outside the CDR3, taken from reference TRBV18 and TRBJ2-5): NAGVMQNPRHLVRRRGQEARLRCSPMKGHSHVYWYRQLPEEGLKFMVYLQKENIIDESGMPKERFSAEFPKEGPSILRIQQVVRGDSAAYFCASSPRQETQYFGPGTRLLVL.